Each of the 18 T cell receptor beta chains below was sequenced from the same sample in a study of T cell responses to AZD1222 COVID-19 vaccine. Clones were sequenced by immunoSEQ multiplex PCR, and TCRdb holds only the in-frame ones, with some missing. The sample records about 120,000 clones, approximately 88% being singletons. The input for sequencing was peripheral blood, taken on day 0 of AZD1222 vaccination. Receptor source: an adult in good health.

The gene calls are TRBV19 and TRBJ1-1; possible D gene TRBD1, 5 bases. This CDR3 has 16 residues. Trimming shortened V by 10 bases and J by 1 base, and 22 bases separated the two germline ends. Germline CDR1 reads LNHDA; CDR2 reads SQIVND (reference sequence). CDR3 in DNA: TGTGCCACTCAGATGAGCTGGGCAGGGCCGAACACTGAAGCTTTCTTT. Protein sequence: CATQMSWAGPNTEAFF.

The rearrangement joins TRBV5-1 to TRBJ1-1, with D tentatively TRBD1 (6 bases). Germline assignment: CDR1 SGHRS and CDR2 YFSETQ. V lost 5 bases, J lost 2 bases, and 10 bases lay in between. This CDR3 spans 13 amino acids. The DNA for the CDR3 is TGCGCCAGCAGGGAGGGGGAAAACACTGAAGCTTTCTTT. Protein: CASREGENTEAFF.

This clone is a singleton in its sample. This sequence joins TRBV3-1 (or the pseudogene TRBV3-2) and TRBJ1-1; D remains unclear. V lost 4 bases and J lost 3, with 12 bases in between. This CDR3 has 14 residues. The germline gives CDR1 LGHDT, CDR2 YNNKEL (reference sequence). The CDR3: CASSPPQAYTEAFF. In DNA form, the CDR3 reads TGTGCCAGCAGCCCCCCTCAGGCCTACACTGAAGCTTTCTTT.

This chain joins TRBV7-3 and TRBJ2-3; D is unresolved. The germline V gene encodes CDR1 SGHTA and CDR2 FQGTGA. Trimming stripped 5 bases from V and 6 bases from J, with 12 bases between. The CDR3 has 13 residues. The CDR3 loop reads CASSPDVGDTQYF. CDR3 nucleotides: TGTGCCAGCAGCCCCGACGTCGGGGATACGCAGTATTTT.

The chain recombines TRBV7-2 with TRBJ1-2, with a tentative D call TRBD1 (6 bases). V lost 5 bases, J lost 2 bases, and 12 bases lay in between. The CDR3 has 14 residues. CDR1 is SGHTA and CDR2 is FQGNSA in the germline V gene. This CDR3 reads CASSPRDKNYGYTF. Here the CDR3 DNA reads TGTGCCAGCAGCCCTCGGGACAAGAACTATGGCTACACCTTC.

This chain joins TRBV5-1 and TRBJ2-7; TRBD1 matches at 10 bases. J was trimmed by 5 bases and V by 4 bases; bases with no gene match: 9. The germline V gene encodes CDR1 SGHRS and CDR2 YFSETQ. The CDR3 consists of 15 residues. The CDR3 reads CASSPGQGIKDEQYF. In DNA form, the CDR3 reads TGCGCCAGCAGCCCGGGACAGGGGATAAAGGACGAGCAGTACTTC.

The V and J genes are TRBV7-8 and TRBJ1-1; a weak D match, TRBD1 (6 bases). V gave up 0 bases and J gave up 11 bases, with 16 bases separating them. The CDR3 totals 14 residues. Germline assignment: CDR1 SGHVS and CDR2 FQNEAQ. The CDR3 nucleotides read TGTGCCAGCAGCTTAGCGCCCCAGGGGCATGAGGCTTTCTTT. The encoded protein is CASSLAPQGHEAFF.

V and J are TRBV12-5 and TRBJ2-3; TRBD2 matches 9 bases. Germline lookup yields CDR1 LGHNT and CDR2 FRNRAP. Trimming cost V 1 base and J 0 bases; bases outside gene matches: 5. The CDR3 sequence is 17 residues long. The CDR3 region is CASGLGLAGVSTDTQYF. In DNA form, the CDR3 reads TGTGCTAGTGGTTTGGGGTTAGCGGGGGTTAGCACAGATACGCAGTATTTT.

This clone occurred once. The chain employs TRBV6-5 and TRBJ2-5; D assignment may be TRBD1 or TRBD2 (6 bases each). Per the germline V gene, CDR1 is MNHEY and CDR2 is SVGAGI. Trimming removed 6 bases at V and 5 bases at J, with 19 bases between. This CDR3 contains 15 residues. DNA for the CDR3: TGTGCCAGCAGGCCTGGAGGGGGGTCAGGGGAGACCCAGTACTTC. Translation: CASRPGGGSGETQYF.

CDR3 sequence reads: CASSLMPPRTSGGAWQETQYF. DNA of the CDR3: TGTGCCAGCAGCTTAATGCCTCCTAGGACTAGCGGGGGGGCTTGGCAAGAGACCCAGTACTTC. J is TRBJ2-5 and V is TRBV7-3; 15 bases fit TRBD2. CDR3 length: 21 amino acids. Germline CDR1 reads SGHTA; CDR2 reads FQGTGA. V shed 1 base and J 2 bases; nucleotides not matched to a gene: 14.

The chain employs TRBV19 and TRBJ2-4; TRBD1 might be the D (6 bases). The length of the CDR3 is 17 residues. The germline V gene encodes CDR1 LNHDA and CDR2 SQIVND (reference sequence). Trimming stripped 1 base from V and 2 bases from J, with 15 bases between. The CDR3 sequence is CASSIGGLSVPKNIQYF. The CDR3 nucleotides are TGTGCCAGTAGTATAGGGGGGCTTAGCGTACCCAAAAACATTCAGTACTTC.

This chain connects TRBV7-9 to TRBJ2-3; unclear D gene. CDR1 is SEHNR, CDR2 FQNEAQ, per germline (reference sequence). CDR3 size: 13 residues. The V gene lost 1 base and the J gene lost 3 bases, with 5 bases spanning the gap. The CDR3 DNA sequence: TGTGCCAGCAGCTTAGGGGTTACAGATACGCAGTATTTT. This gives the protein CASSLGVTDTQYF. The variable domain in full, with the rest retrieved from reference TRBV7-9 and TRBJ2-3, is DTGVSQNPRHKITKRGQNVTFRCDPISEHNRLYWYRQTLGQGPEFLTYFQNEAQLEKSRLLSDRFSAERPKGSFSTLEIQRTEQGDSAMYLCASSLGVTDTQYFGPGTRLTVL.

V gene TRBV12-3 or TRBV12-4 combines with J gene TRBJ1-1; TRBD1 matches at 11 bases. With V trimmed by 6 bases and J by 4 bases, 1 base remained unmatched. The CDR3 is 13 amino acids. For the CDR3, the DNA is TGTGCCAGCAGGGGACAGGGGGGCACTGAAGCTTTCTTT. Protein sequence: CASRGQGGTEAFF.

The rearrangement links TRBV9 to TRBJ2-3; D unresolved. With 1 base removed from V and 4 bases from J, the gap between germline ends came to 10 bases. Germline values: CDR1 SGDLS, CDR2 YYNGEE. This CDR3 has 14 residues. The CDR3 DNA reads TGTGCCAGCAGCGTATGGTCCGGCCCAGATACGCAGTATTTT. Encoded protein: CASSVWSGPDTQYF.

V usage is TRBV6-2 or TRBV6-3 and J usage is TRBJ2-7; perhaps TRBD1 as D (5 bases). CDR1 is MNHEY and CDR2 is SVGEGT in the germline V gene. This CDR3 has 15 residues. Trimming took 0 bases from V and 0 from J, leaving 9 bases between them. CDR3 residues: CASSYSDSRSYEQYF. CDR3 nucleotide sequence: TGTGCCAGCAGTTACTCCGACAGCCGCTCCTACGAGCAGTACTTC.

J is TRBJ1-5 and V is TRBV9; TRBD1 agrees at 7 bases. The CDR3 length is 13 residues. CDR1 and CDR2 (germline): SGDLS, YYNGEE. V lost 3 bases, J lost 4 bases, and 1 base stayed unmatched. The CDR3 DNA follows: TGTGCCAGCAGCGGACAGGGAAATCAGCCCCAGCATTTT. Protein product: CASSGQGNQPQHF.

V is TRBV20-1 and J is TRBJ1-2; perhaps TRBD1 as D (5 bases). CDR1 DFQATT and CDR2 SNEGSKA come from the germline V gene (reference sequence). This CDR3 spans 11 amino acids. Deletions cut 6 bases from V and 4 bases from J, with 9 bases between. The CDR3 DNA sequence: TGCAGTGCACTTGACAGCTATGGCTACACCTTC. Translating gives CSALDSYGYTF.

The CDR3 DNA reads as TGTGCCAGCACCTGGGGTCCAGGGAACACTGAAGCTTTCTTT. As protein: CASTWGPGNTEAFF. The genes are TRBV7-2 and TRBJ1-1; D not resolved. This CDR3 has 14 amino acids. CDR1 and CDR2 (germline): SGHTA, FQGNSA. Deletions cut 7 bases from V and 1 base from J, with 13 bases between.